Following are 8 T cell receptor beta chains from one sample sequenced in a study of blood T cell repertoires in COVID-19. Repertoires were generated with immunoSEQ multiplex PCR, while TCRdb's copy carries only in-frame clones and drops some. The sample contains some 150,000 clones, around 81% of which appear only once. The sample consisted of peripheral blood. The receptors originated from a man aged 55 to 69 with active or convalescent COVID-19.

The CDR3 region has the DNA TGTGCCAGCAGCTTCAGGGGGGTGGGTGATACGCAGTATTTT. Translated, it gives CASSFRGVGDTQYF. The chain couples TRBV5-4 to TRBJ2-3, with D possibly matching TRBD1 (7 bases). V was shortened by 2 bases and J by 6 bases, with 13 bases between the two germline ends. This CDR3 region has 14 residues. Germline V gives CDR1 SGHNT, CDR2 YYREEE (reference sequence).

The V call is TRBV3-1 (or the pseudogene TRBV3-2), the J call TRBJ2-1; D perhaps matches TRBD1 (5 bases). Germline CDR1 LGHDT, CDR2 YNNKEL (reference sequence). The V gene lost 4 bases and the J gene lost 4 bases, with 8 bases spanning the gap. The CDR3 is 13 amino acids. CDR3: CASSPPGYNEQFF. The CDR3, as DNA: TGTGCCAGCAGCCCGCCAGGGTACAATGAGCAGTTCTTC.

This chain uses TRBV18 with TRBJ1-2; no clear D gene. This CDR3 is 14 amino acids long. Germline V lookup: CDR1 KGHSH, CDR2 LQKENI. V was cut by 2 bases and J by 7 bases, with 14 bases left in between. The CDR3 DNA reads TGTGCCAGCTCACCAGGGGAGAGGCGATCTGGCTACACCTTC. It specifies CASSPGERRSGYTF. Based on the CDR3 plus reference TRBV18 and TRBJ1-2, the full variable domain is NAGVMQNPRHLVRRRGQEARLRCSPMKGHSHVYWYRQLPEEGLKFMVYLQKENIIDESGMPKERFSAEFPKEGPSILRIQQVVRGDSAAYFCASSPGERRSGYTFGSGTRLTVV.

This chain links TRBV29-1 with TRBJ2-1; tentative D call: TRBD2 (5 bases). The germline V and J ends were trimmed by 4 bases and 0 bases, with 19 bases remaining between them. The CDR3 covers 17 residues. CDR1 and CDR2 from the germline V gene are SQVTM and ANQGSEA. DNA of the CDR3: TGCAGCGTTGCCTTTCCTGGCGGGCGGAGCTCCTACAATGAGCAGTTCTTC. This sequence encodes CSVAFPGGRSSYNEQFF.

The V call is TRBV27, the J call TRBJ2-3; 8 bases align to TRBD1. The germline V gene encodes CDR1 MNHEY and CDR2 SMNVEV (reference sequence). This CDR3 contains 15 residues. The J segment lost 2 bases and the V segment lost 3 bases, leaving 4 bases of the junction unmatched. The CDR3 sequence: CASSFNRGITDTQYF. The CDR3 DNA reads TGTGCCAGCAGTTTCAACAGGGGGATCACAGATACGCAGTATTTT.

This chain uses TRBV28 with TRBJ2-1; TRBD2 aligns across 14 bases. Germline V gene lookup returns CDR1 MDHEN and CDR2 SYDVKM. This CDR3 has 21 amino acids. V gave up 6 bases and J gave up 0 bases; unmatched junction bases: 16. The CDR3 reads CASRFTPGLAGVESSYNEQFF. The CDR3 DNA reads TGTGCCAGCAGATTCACCCCGGGACTAGCGGGGGTCGAAAGCTCCTACAATGAGCAGTTCTTC.

The count of this clone is one. The V gene is TRBV5-4, the J gene TRBJ2-2, with 7 bases lining up with TRBD2. V lost 5 bases, J lost 2 bases, and 3 bases stayed unmatched. This CDR3 spans 14 amino acids. Per the germline V gene, CDR1 is SGHNT and CDR2 is YYREEE (reference sequence). In nucleotides, the CDR3 is TGTGCCAGCAGGGGGGACTACAACACCGGGGAGCTGTTTTTT. Protein product: CASRGDYNTGELFF.

The chain recombines TRBV27 with TRBJ2-3, with D unclear. The CDR3 extends over 13 amino acids. Germline V CDR1 and CDR2: MNHEY, SMNVEV (reference sequence). Trimming shortened V by 4 bases and J by 6 bases, and 11 bases separated the two germline ends. The CDR3 region has the DNA TGTGCCAGCAGTTCCCGGTTCGGGGATACGCAGTATTTT. It is translated as CASSSRFGDTQYF.